This is a list of T cell receptor beta chains from one sample in a study of T cell responses to AZD1222 COVID-19 vaccine. Assay: immunoSEQ multiplex PCR; the TCRdb copy retains only in-frame clones and omits some. The table lists around 150,000 clones, about 91% of them singletons. The source material was peripheral blood, sampled 28 days after the second AZD1222 dose. The origin of the receptors is an adult who received the AZD1222 COVID-19 vaccine. The CDR3 runs from the conserved cysteine through the conserved F or W. The D gene is left open where the match is weak.

v_call: TRBV2; d_call: -; j_call: TRBJ1-1; cdr3_aa: CASSRRVPTEAFF
v_call: TRBV7-5; d_call: -; j_call: TRBJ2-4; cdr3_aa: CARSSYGGVAKNIQYF
v_call: TRBV29-1; d_call: TRBD2; j_call: TRBJ2-5; cdr3_aa: CSVAGTSGARQETQYF
v_call: TRBV5-3; d_call: -; j_call: TRBJ1-6; cdr3_aa: CARSFPRPWAGENSPLHF
v_call: TRBV19; d_call: -; j_call: TRBJ1-5; cdr3_aa: CASSDSGYSNQPQHF
v_call: TRBV28; d_call: -; j_call: TRBJ2-1; cdr3_aa: CASSLGESYNEQFF
v_call: TRBV4-1; d_call: -; j_call: TRBJ2-7; cdr3_aa: CASSHSMRNEQYF
v_call: TRBV6-5; d_call: -; j_call: TRBJ2-5; cdr3_aa: CASRRVEQETQYF
v_call: TRBV12-3/TRBV12-4; d_call: -; j_call: TRBJ1-2; cdr3_aa: CASSLGGGYGYTF
v_call: TRBV4-2; d_call: TRBD1; j_call: TRBJ2-1; cdr3_aa: CASSQEGTGNDWNEQFF
v_call: TRBV19; d_call: -; j_call: TRBJ2-7; cdr3_aa: CASSMGPASSAHEQYF